Listed below are T cell receptor beta chains from one sample, sequenced in a study of CD8 T cells in Susac syndrome. TCRdb re-derived calls from the immunoSEQ multiplex PCR reads in MiXCR, one entry per CDR3 protein. The table records roughly 170,000 distinct CDR3 sequences, roughly 92% of them present only once. Sequenced input: CD4+ T cells from PBMCs. These receptors came from a human donor with multiple sclerosis. Both conserved end residues are part of each CDR3. The D gene is left open where the match is weak. Clone size is not always given. Where it is, it says once, few, many or a class for expanded clones.

TRBV19	.	.	TRBJ2-1	CASSIRQPSYNEQFF	TGTGCCAGTAGTATTAGACAGCCCTCCTACAATGAGCAGTTCTTC
TRBV4-3	.	once	TRBJ2-1	CASSQGHPGLGRDEQFF	TGCGCCAGCAGCCAAGGCCATCCCGGGTTGGGTCGGGATGAGCAGTTCTTC
TRBV5-1	.	.	TRBJ2-7	CASSLVASELYEQYF	TGCGCCAGCAGCTTGGTGGCTAGCGAGCTCTACGAGCAGTACTTC
TRBV30	TRBD2	.	TRBJ2-5	CAWSAGTSGQETQYF	TGTGCCTGGAGTGCCGGGACTAGCGGCCAAGAGACCCAGTACTTC
TRBV20-1	TRBD1	.	TRBJ2-1	CSASPGTGRLEFF	TGCAGTGCGAGCCCCGGGACAGGGCGTTTGGAGTTCTTC
TRBV7-9	.	once	TRBJ2-7	CASSFSGQGIPYEQYF	TGTGCCAGCAGCTTCAGTGGCCAGGGAATACCCTACGAGCAGTACTTC
TRBV12-5	.	.	TRBJ2-4	CASGLVPASNAKNIQYF	TGTGCTAGTGGTTTGGTCCCGGCCAGTAACGCCAAAAACATTCAGTACTTC
TRBV27	TRBD2	.	TRBJ2-5	CASSPLAGGPETQYF	TGTGCCAGCAGTCCCCTGGCGGGGGGGCCAGAGACCCAGTACTTC
TRBV7-2	TRBD2	.	TRBJ2-7	CASSLELAGGNEQYF	TGTGCCAGCAGCTTAGAACTAGCGGGAGGGAACGAGCAGTACTTC
TRBV6-2/TRBV6-3	.	.	TRBJ2-1	CASRGEGLNEQFF	TGTGCCAGTAGGGGGGAAGGGCTCAATGAGCAGTTCTTC
TRBV27	TRBD1	.	TRBJ2-7	CASSLLGQGMKQYF	TGTGCCAGCAGTTTACTGGGACAGGGCATGAAGCAGTACTTC
TRBV30	.	.	TRBJ2-2	CAWSRPGWGGELFF	TGTGCCTGGAGTAGGCCAGGGTGGGGCGGGGAGCTGTTTTTT
TRBV7-9	.	.	TRBJ2-7	CASSLGNGQFYEQYF	TGTGCCAGCAGCTTAGGCAACGGGCAGTTCTACGAGCAGTACTTC
TRBV15	TRBD1	.	TRBJ1-2	CATSSGWGQNMANYGYTF	TGTGCCACCAGCTCGGGTTGGGGACAGAATATGGCTAACTATGGCTACACCTTC
TRBV18	.	.	TRBJ2-7	CASSPGYGDTSYEQYF	TGTGCCAGCTCACCGGGTTATGGGGACACCTCCTACGAGCAGTACTTC
TRBV4-2	.	.	TRBJ1-1	CASSQGGAANTEAFF	TGTGCCAGCAGCCAAGGGGGCGCGGCGAACACTGAAGCTTTCTTT
TRBV6-2/TRBV6-3	TRBD2	.	TRBJ2-3	CASSYEITSGRAVTDTQYF	TGTGCCAGCAGTTACGAAATTACTAGCGGGAGGGCCGTCACAGATACGCAGTATTTT
TRBV24-1	TRBD1	.	TRBJ2-5	CATSGTGKFQETQYF	TGTGCCACCAGCGGGACAGGGAAGTTCCAAGAGACCCAGTACTTC
TRBV20-1	.	.	TRBJ1-1	CSARDLEGFTEAFF	TGCAGTGCTAGAGATCTCGAGGGATTCACTGAAGCTTTCTTT
TRBV7-2	.	.	TRBJ2-5	CASSLGGVRRGTQYF	TGTGCCAGCAGCTTAGGGGGCGTCCGTCGAGGGACCCAGTACTTC
TRBV20-1	TRBD2	.	TRBJ2-7	CSAQGSGWDEQYF	TGCAGTGCCCAGGGTAGCGGGTGGGACGAGCAGTACTTC
TRBV28	TRBD2	.	TRBJ2-1	CASKRLAGGFQFF	TGTGCCAGCAAACGACTAGCGGGAGGTTTCCAGTTCTTC
TRBV28	TRBD2	.	TRBJ2-3	CASSLSGGPDTQYF	TGTGCCAGCAGTTTATCGGGGGGGCCAGATACGCAGTATTTT
TRBV29-1	.	.	TRBJ1-1	CSAGEAFF	TGCAGCGCTGGGGAAGCTTTCTTT
TRBV7-3	TRBD1	once	TRBJ2-3	CASSPTGADTQYF	TGTGCCAGCAGCCCAACAGGGGCGGATACGCAGTATTTT
TRBV7-3	TRBD2	.	TRBJ2-3	CASSLQGRLAGGVKMGADTQYF	TGTGCCAGCAGCTTACAAGGCCGTCTAGCGGGAGGGGTTAAAATGGGCGCAGATACGCAGTATTTT
TRBV20-1	TRBD2	.	TRBJ2-1	CSARVRLAGVSEQFF	TGCAGTGCTAGAGTTCGGCTAGCGGGAGTAAGTGAGCAGTTCTTC
TRBV30	.	once	TRBJ2-1	CAWSPTGGEQFF	TGTGCCTGGAGTCCAACAGGTGGTGAGCAGTTCTTC
TRBV7-2	TRBD2	.	TRBJ2-1	CASSSPGTSGTLEQFF	TGTGCCAGCAGCTCCCCCGGGACTAGCGGAACACTTGAGCAGTTCTTC
TRBV20-1	.	.	TRBJ1-1	CSATLGGSVLNTEAFF	TGCAGTGCTACCCTCGGGGGGAGTGTCTTGAACACTGAAGCTTTCTTT
TRBV12-3/TRBV12-4	.	.	TRBJ2-7	CASSRTAAEQYF	TGTGCCAGCAGCCGGACGGCCGCCGAGCAGTACTTC
TRBV28	.	.	TRBJ2-7	CASSLDGKGQYF	TGTGCCAGCAGTTTGGACGGAAAGGGGCAGTACTTC
TRBV2	.	.	TRBJ2-4	CASSERFGAKNIQYF	TGTGCCAGCAGTGAGCGGTTTGGGGCCAAAAACATTCAGTACTTC
TRBV30	.	.	TRBJ2-7	CAWSRDRPYEQYF	TGTGCCTGGAGTCGGGACCGACCCTACGAGCAGTACTTC
TRBV23-1	.	.	TRBJ2-4	CASSQEAGKELAKNIQYF	TGCGCCAGCAGTCAAGAGGCGGGGAAGGAACTAGCCAAAAACATTCAGTACTTC
TRBV29-1	TRBD1	.	TRBJ1-4	CSGQGAQGEKLFF	TGCAGCGGACAGGGGGCTCAGGGTGAAAAACTGTTTTTT
TRBV12-3/TRBV12-4	.	.	TRBJ2-7	CASSSATGPPYEQYF	TGTGCCAGCAGCTCCGCTACCGGACCCCCCTACGAGCAGTACTTC
TRBV2	.	.	TRBJ2-5	CASRPDSVQETQYF	TGTGCCAGCAGGCCTGACAGCGTCCAAGAGACCCAGTACTTC
TRBV28	.	once	TRBJ1-1	CASSVGAGAGEAFF	TGTGCCAGCAGTGTGGGGGCGGGGGCAGGTGAAGCTTTCTTT
TRBV28	.	few	TRBJ2-3	CASSPQGARDTQYF	TGTGCCAGCAGTCCCCAGGGAGCTCGAGATACGCAGTATTTT
TRBV18	.	.	TRBJ2-5	CASSPNTARAGETQYF	TGTGCCAGCTCACCAAATACGGCCCGGGCGGGCGAGACCCAGTACTTC
TRBV20-1	.	.	TRBJ1-5	CSARTGNRNQPQHF	TGCAGTGCTAGGACGGGGAATCGCAATCAGCCCCAGCATTTT
TRBV20-1	TRBD1	.	TRBJ1-2	CSAHPGQARYGYTF	TGCAGTGCTCATCCGGGACAGGCGCGCTATGGCTACACCTTC
TRBV27	.	.	TRBJ2-1	CASTTYSGGATWWFF	TGTGCCAGCACCACCTATAGCGGAGGAGCTACATGGTGGTTCTTC
TRBV5-1	TRBD1	.	TRBJ2-7	CASSLARSGGDEQYF	TGCGCCAGCAGCTTGGCCAGGTCAGGGGGTGACGAGCAGTACTTC
TRBV20-1	TRBD2	.	TRBJ2-7	CSARAPSGRAYEQYF	TGCAGTGCTAGAGCCCCTAGCGGGAGGGCCTACGAGCAGTACTTC
TRBV3-1	.	.	TRBJ1-5	CASSQGGYSNQPQHF	TGTGCCAGCAGCCAAGGGGGTTATAGCAATCAGCCCCAGCATTTT
TRBV9	TRBD2	.	TRBJ2-2	CASSVGGAGAHTGELFF	TGTGCCAGCAGCGTAGGGGGAGCGGGGGCCCACACCGGGGAGCTGTTTTTT
TRBV6-1	.	few	TRBJ2-3	CASKPEGNTDTQYF	TGTGCCAGCAAACCGGAGGGTAACACAGATACGCAGTATTTT
TRBV28	TRBD2	.	TRBJ2-1	CASSLSGTSGNNEQFF	TGTGCCAGCAGTTTATCAGGGACTAGCGGGAATAATGAGCAGTTCTTC
TRBV4-3	.	once	TRBJ1-3	CASSRGAGTGNTIYF	TGCGCCAGCAGCCGCGGTGCAGGGACTGGAAACACCATATATTTT
TRBV7-6	TRBD2	.	TRBJ2-4	CASSLVAGKENIQYF	TGTGCCAGCAGCTTAGTAGCGGGAAAGGAAAACATTCAGTACTTC
TRBV18	TRBD1	.	TRBJ1-4	CASSPGTGRNEKLFF	TGTGCCAGCTCACCGGGGACAGGGCGGAATGAAAAACTGTTTTTT
TRBV12-3/TRBV12-4	.	.	TRBJ1-5	CASSWDILGGQPQHF	TGTGCCAGCAGTTGGGACATCCTGGGCGGTCAGCCCCAGCATTTT
TRBV2	.	few	TRBJ1-2	CASSGPADNYGYTF	TGTGCCAGCAGTGGGCCAGCCGATAACTATGGCTACACCTTC